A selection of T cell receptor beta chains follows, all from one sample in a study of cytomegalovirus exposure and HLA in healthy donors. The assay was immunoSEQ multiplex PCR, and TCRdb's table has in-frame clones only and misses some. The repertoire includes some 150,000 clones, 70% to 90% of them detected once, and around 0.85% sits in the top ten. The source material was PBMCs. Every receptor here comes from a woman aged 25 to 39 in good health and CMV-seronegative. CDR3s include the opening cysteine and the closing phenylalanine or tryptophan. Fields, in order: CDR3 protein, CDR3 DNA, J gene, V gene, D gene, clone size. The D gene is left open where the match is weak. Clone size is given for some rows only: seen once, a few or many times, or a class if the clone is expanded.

CDR3aa: CAWTLAGGPVDEQYF
CDR3nt: TGTGCCTGGACCTTAGCGGGAGGGCCTGTGGACGAGCAGTACTTC
j_gene: TRBJ2-7
v_gene: TRBV30
d_gene: TRBD2
abundance: -

CDR3aa: CASNTGGPGELFF
CDR3nt: TGTGCCAGCAACACAGGGGGCCCCGGGGAGCTGTTTTTT
j_gene: TRBJ2-2
v_gene: TRBV6-1
d_gene: TRBD1
abundance: -

CDR3aa: CASSPQGLVDTEAFF
CDR3nt: TGTGCCAGCTCACCTCAGGGGCTAGTAGACACTGAAGCTTTCTTT
j_gene: TRBJ1-1
v_gene: TRBV18
d_gene: -
abundance: few

CDR3aa: CASSSTGAYEQYF
CDR3nt: TGTGCCAGCAGCTCCACCGGAGCCTACGAGCAGTACTTC
j_gene: TRBJ2-7
v_gene: TRBV7-8
d_gene: -
abundance: -

CDR3aa: CASSIRGANTEAFF
CDR3nt: TGTGCCAGTAGTATCCGCGGAGCGAACACTGAAGCTTTCTTT
j_gene: TRBJ1-1
v_gene: TRBV19
d_gene: -
abundance: -

CDR3aa: CASSPLAGEAGELFF
CDR3nt: TGTGCCAGCAGCCCCTTAGCGGGAGAGGCCGGGGAGCTGTTTTTT
j_gene: TRBJ2-2
v_gene: TRBV5-4
d_gene: TRBD2
abundance: once

CDR3aa: CASGQTSGDEQYF
CDR3nt: TGTGCTAGTGGGCAAACGTCCGGGGACGAGCAGTACTTC
j_gene: TRBJ2-7
v_gene: TRBV12-5
d_gene: -
abundance: -

CDR3aa: CASSQIIRRSGINEQFF
CDR3nt: TGCGCCAGCAGCCAGATCATCCGAAGAAGCGGGATAAATGAGCAGTTCTTC
j_gene: TRBJ2-1
v_gene: TRBV4-1
d_gene: TRBD2
abundance: -

CDR3aa: CASSQIPGLSTEAFF
CDR3nt: TGTGCCAGCAGCCAAATCCCAGGGTTAAGTACTGAAGCTTTCTTT
j_gene: TRBJ1-1
v_gene: TRBV14
d_gene: -
abundance: -

CDR3aa: CASSSSNEQFF
CDR3nt: TGTGCCAGCAGCTCCTCCAATGAGCAGTTCTTC
j_gene: TRBJ2-1
v_gene: TRBV5-6
d_gene: -
abundance: -

CDR3aa: CASSLSQRGGTDTQYF
CDR3nt: TGCGCCAGCAGCTTGTCCCAGCGGGGGGGTACAGATACGCAGTATTTT
j_gene: TRBJ2-3
v_gene: TRBV5-1
d_gene: TRBD2
abundance: -

CDR3aa: CASSYGGGTNEKLFF
CDR3nt: TGTGCCAGCAGTTACGGGGGGGGCACTAATGAAAAACTGTTTTTT
j_gene: TRBJ1-4
v_gene: TRBV6-5
d_gene: -
abundance: -

CDR3aa: CASSFPGEETQYF
CDR3nt: TGTGCCAGCAGCTTCCCGGGGGAAGAGACCCAGTACTTC
j_gene: TRBJ2-5
v_gene: TRBV7-9
d_gene: -
abundance: -

CDR3aa: CASSISARSSYNEQFF
CDR3nt: TGTGCCAGCTCAATCTCGGCTAGGAGCTCCTACAATGAGCAGTTCTTC
j_gene: TRBJ2-1
v_gene: TRBV18
d_gene: -
abundance: -

CDR3aa: CASSLESGYGYTF
CDR3nt: TGCGCCAGCAGCTTGGAGTCGGGCTATGGCTACACCTTC
j_gene: TRBJ1-2
v_gene: TRBV5-1
d_gene: -
abundance: -